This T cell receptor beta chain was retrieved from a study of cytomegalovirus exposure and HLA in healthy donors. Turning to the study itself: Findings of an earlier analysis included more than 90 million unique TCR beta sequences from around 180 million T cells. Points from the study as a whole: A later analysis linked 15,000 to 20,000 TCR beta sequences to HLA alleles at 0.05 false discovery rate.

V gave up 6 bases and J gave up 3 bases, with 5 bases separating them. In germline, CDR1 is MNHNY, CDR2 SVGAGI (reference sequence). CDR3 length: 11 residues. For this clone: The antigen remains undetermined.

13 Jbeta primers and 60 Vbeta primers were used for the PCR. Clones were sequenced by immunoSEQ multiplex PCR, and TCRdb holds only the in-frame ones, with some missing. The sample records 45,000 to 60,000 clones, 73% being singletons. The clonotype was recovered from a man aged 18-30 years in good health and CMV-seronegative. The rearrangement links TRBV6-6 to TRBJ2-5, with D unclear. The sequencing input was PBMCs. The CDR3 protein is CASRIEETQYF. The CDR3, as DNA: TGTGCCAGCAGAATAGAAGAGACCCAGTACTTC.